This note documents a single TCR beta chain sequence. The data originate from a study of OX40 agonist ivuxolimab in advanced cancers. Trimming pared 1 base from V and 6 bases from J, leaving 10 bases between. The CDR3 runs to 14 residues. Germline V gene data show CDR1 as MNHNS and CDR2 as SASEGT. The protocol was immunoSEQ multiplex PCR, while the TCRdb copy is restricted to in-frame clones and leaves out a portion. Here the sample spans nearly 80,000 clones, 70% to 90% being singletons. The V call is TRBV6-1, the J call TRBJ1-5, with D unclear. Material: CD4+ or CD8+ T cells sorted from blood, obtained in a trial of the OX40 agonist ivuxolimab. This TCR was recovered from an adult with an advanced solid tumor such as melanoma, head and neck, liver or kidney cancer. The chain's CDR3 is CASSEEGLTQPQHF. CDR3 coding DNA: TGTGCCAGCAGTGAAGAGGGTCTAACTCAGCCCCAGCATTTT.